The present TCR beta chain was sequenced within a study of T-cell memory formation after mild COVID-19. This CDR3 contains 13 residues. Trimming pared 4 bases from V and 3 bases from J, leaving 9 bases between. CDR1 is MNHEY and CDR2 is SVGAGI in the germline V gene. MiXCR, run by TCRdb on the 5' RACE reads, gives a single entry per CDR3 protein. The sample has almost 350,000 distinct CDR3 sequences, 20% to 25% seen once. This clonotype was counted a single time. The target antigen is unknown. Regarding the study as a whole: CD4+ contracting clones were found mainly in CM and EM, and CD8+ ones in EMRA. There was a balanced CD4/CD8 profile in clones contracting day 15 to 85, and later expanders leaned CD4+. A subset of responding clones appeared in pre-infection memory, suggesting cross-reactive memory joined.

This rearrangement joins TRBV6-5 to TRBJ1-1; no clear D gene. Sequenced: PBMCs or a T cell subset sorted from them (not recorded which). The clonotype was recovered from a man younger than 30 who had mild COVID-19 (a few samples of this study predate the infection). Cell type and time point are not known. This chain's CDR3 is CASSSTPYTEAFF. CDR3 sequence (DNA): TGTGCCAGCAGTTCAACACCTTACACTGAAGCTTTCTTT.